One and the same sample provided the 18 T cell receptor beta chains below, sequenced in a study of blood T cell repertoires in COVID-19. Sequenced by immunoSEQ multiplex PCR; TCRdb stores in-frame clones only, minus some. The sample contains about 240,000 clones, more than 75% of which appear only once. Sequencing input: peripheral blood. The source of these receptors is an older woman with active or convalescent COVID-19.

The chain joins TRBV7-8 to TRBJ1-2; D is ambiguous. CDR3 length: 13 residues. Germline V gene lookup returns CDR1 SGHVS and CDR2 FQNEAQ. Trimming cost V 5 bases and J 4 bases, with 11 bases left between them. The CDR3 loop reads CASSLRTLYGYTF. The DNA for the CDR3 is TGTGCCAGCAGCCTGAGGACTCTCTATGGCTACACCTTC.

As DNA, the CDR3 is TGTGCCAGCAGCGGGACCGGGACAGGGGGAAACATTCAGTACTTC. This encodes CASSGTGTGGNIQYF. This chain uses TRBV5-4 with TRBJ2-4; 11 bases align to TRBD1. Germline-derived CDR1 and CDR2 are SGHNT and YYREEE (reference sequence). V lost 4 bases to trimming and J lost 6 bases; unmatched junction nucleotides: 6. This CDR3 has 15 amino acids.

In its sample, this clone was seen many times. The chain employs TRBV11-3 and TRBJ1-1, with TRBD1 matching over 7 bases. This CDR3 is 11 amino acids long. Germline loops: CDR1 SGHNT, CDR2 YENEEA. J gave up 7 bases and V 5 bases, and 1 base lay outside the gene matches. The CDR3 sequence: CASSPGGEAFF. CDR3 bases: TGTGCCAGCAGCCCAGGGGGTGAAGCTTTCTTT.

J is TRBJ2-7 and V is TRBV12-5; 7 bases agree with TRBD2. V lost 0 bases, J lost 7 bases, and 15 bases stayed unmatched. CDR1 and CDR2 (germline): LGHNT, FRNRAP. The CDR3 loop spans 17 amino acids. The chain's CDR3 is CASGLVPSDPPGGEQYF. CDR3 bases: TGTGCTAGTGGTTTGGTACCATCTGATCCCCCCGGGGGGGAGCAGTACTTC.

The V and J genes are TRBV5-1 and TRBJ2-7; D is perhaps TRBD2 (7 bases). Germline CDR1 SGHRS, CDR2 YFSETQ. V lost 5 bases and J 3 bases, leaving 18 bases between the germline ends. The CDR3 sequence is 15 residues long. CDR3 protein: CASSLSTGGLYEQYF. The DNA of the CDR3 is TGCGCCAGCAGTCTTAGCACGGGGGGCCTCTACGAGCAGTACTTC. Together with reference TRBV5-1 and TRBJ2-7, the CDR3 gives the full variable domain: KAGVTQTPRYLIKTRGQQVTLSCSPISGHRSVSWYQQTPGQGLQFLFEYFSETQRNKGNFPGRFSGRQFSNSRSEMNVSTLELGDSALYLCASSLSTGGLYEQYFGPGTRLTVT.

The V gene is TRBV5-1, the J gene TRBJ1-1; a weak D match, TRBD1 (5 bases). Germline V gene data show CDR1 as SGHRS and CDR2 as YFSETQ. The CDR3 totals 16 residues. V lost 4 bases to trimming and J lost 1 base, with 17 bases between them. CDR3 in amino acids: CASSPDLGGGNTEAFF. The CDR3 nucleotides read TGCGCCAGCAGCCCCGATCTCGGGGGAGGGAACACTGAAGCTTTCTTT.

This chain's CDR3 is CASSQDLYGYTF. DNA of the CDR3: TGCGCCAGCAGCCAAGATCTCTATGGCTACACCTTC. This chain connects TRBV4-1 to TRBJ1-2; D unresolved. The CDR3 runs 12 residues. Trimming took off 0 bases at V and 4 bases at J, with 3 bases between the two ends. Per germline, CDR1 MGHRA and CDR2 YSYEKL.

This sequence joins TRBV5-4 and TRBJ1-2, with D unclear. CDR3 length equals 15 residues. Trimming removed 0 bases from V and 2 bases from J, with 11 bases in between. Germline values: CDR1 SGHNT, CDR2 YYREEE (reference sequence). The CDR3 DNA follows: TGTGCCAGCAGCTTGGCCCTGACGGGGAACTATGGCTACACCTTC. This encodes CASSLALTGNYGYTF.

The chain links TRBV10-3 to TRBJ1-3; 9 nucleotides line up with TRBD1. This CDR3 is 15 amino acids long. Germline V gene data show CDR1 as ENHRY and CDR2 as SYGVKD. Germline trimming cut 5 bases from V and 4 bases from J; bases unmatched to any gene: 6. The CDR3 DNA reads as TGTGCCATCAGTTCCCAACAGGGGGCCGGAAACACCATATATTTT. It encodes CAISSQQGAGNTIYF.

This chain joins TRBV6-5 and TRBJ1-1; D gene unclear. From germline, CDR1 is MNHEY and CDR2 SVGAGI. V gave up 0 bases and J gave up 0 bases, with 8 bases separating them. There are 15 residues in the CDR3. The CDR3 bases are TGTGCCAGCAGTTACTCGCGGATGGTGAACACTGAAGCTTTCTTT. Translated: CASSYSRMVNTEAFF.

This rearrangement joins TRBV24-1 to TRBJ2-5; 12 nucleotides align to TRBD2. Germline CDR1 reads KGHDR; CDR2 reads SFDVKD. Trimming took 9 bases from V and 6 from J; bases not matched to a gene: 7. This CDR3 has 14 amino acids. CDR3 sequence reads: CATPTSGGQQTQYF. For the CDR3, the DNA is TGTGCCACCCCCACTAGCGGGGGGCAACAGACCCAGTACTTC.

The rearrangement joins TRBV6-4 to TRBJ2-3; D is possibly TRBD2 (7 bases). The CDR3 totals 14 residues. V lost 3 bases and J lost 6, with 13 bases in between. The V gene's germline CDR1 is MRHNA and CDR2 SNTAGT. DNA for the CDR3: TGTGCCAGCAGTGAGGGGGGGGCAGGGGATACGCAGTATTTT. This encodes CASSEGGAGDTQYF.

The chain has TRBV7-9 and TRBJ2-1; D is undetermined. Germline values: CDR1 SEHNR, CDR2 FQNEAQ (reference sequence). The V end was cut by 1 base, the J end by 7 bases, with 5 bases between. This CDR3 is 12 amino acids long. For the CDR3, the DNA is TGTGCCAGCAGCTTAGTACTAAATGAGCAGTTCTTC. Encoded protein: CASSLVLNEQFF. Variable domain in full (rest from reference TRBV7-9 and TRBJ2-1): DTGVSQNPRHKITKRGQNVTFRCDPISEHNRLYWYRQTLGQGPEFLTYFQNEAQLEKSRLLSDRFSAERPKGSFSTLEIQRTEQGDSAMYLCASSLVLNEQFFGPGTRLTVL.

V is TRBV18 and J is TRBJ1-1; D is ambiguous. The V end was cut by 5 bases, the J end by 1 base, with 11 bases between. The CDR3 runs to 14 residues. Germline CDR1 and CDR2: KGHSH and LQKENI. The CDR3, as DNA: TGTGCCAGCTCATCGCAGGATACGAACACTGAAGCTTTCTTT. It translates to CASSSQDTNTEAFF.

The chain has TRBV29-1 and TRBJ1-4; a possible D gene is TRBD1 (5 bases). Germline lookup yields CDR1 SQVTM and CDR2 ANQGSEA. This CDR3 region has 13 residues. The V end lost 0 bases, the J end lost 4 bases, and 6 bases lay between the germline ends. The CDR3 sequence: CSVEEQVNEKLFF. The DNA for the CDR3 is TGCAGCGTTGAAGAACAGGTTAATGAAAAACTGTTTTTT.

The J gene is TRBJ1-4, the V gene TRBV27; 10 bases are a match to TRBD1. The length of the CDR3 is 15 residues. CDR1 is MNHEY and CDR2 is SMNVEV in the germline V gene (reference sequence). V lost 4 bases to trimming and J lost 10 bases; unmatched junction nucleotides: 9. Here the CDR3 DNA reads TGTGCCAGCAGTTCCCGCCGGGACAGGGGAGGAAAACTGTTTTTT. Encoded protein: CASSSRRDRGGKLFF.

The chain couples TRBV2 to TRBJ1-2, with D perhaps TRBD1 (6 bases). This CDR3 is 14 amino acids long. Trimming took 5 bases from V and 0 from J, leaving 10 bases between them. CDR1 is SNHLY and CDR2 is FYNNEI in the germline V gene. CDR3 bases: TGTGCCAGCAGTAGGACAGAAACTAACTATGGCTACACCTTC. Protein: CASSRTETNYGYTF.

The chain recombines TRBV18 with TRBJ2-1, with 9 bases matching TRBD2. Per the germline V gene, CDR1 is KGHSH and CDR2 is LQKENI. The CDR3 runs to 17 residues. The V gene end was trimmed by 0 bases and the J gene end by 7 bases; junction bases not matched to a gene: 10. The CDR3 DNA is TGTGCCAGCTCACCACCGGGCGGGGGGGCCTTGAGTAATGAGCAGTTCTTC. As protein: CASSPPGGGALSNEQFF.